This T cell receptor beta chain was profiled in a study of T cell changes during pregnancy in multiple sclerosis. V was clipped by 0 bases and J by 7 bases, with 16 bases between them. The CDR3 contains 17 residues. The germline gives CDR1 MDHEN, CDR2 SYDVKM. This table comes from immunoSEQ multiplex PCR, and its TCRdb copy is limited to in-frame clones, with some not included. Of approximately 98,000 clones in the sample, about 90% were seen once. This specimen was peripheral blood, taken after pregnancy. This chain links TRBV28 with TRBJ1-6; a possible D gene is TRBD1 (6 bases). The origin of this receptor is a female donor in good health, enrolled as a control in a pregnancy study. The CDR3 DNA is TGTGCCAGCAGTTTATGGTCCGTGGCAGGGGCGAATTCACCCCTCCACTTT. Translated, it gives CASSLWSVAGANSPLHF.